These 28 T cell receptor beta chains came from one sample sequenced in a study of PD-L1 blockade in urothelial cancer. Sequencing was performed with immunoSEQ multiplex PCR; in TCRdb, only in-frame clones are kept and a portion is missing. The sample carries roughly 50,000 clones, approximately 78% recorded once. As to time point: peripheral blood 6 weeks after treatment start. The sequencing here drew on PBMCs, taken around atezolizumab (anti-PD-L1) treatment. The receptors here all came from a man aged 65 to 85 with urothelial cancer.

The table lists this clone with a few counts. This chain connects TRBV19 to TRBJ1-2, with D tentatively TRBD1 (6 bases). V lost 5 bases, J lost 4 bases, and 11 bases lay in between. The CDR3 length is 13 residues. Per germline, CDR1 LNHDA and CDR2 SQIVND (reference sequence). The CDR3 here is CASSATGSYGYTF. DNA for the CDR3: TGTGCCAGTAGTGCGACAGGATCCTATGGCTACACCTTC.

The chain has TRBV6-1 and TRBJ2-3; TRBD1 matches at 8 bases. CDR1 is MNHNS, CDR2 SASEGT, per germline. J lost 2 bases, V lost 8 bases, and 9 bases had no gene match. The CDR3 spans 15 residues. The CDR3 spells CASLPADRVTDTQYF. As DNA, the CDR3 is TGTGCCAGCCTGCCGGCGGACAGGGTCACAGATACGCAGTATTTT.

This clone was picked up a small number of times. The rearrangement uses TRBV16 and TRBJ1-2, with D hard to call. V lost 0 bases, J lost 4 bases, and 9 bases lay in between. Per germline, CDR1 KGHSY and CDR2 FQNENV. The CDR3 has 14 amino acids. The CDR3 region is CASSQSSGGYGYTF. CDR3 sequence (DNA): TGTGCCAGCAGCCAATCGTCGGGAGGCTATGGCTACACCTTC.

This chain uses TRBV5-1 with TRBJ2-7; 13 nucleotides agree with TRBD2. Germline values: CDR1 SGHRS, CDR2 YFSETQ. J was trimmed by 3 bases and V by 0 bases; bases with no gene match: 3. The CDR3 extends over 16 amino acids. CDR3 coding DNA: TGCGCCAGCAGCTTGGAGGGACTAGCGGGGAGCTACGAGCAGTACTTC. Residues: CASSLEGLAGSYEQYF. Using reference TRBV5-1 and TRBJ2-7 for the parts outside the CDR3, the full variable domain is KAGVTQTPRYLIKTRGQQVTLSCSPISGHRSVSWYQQTPGQGLQFLFEYFSETQRNKGNFPGRFSGRQFSNSRSEMNVSTLELGDSALYLCASSLEGLAGSYEQYFGPGTRLTVT.

V and J are TRBV5-1 and TRBJ2-5; perhaps TRBD1 as D (5 bases). There are 13 residues in the CDR3. The ends were cut back, 0 bases at V and 2 bases at J, with 5 bases in the middle. The germline V gene encodes CDR1 SGHRS and CDR2 YFSETQ. This chain's CDR3 is CASSLEGQETQYF. CDR3 sequence (DNA): TGCGCCAGCAGCTTGGAGGGGCAAGAGACCCAGTACTTC.

This clone was observed a few times. The CDR3 nucleotides are TGCGCCAGCAGCCCCCTCCCTAGCGGGAGGGCCAATGAGCAGTTCTTC. Residues: CASSPLPSGRANEQFF. The rearrangement uses TRBV5-1 and TRBJ2-1, with 12 bases aligning to TRBD2. CDR3 size: 16 residues. V lost 4 bases and J lost 6; bases outside the gene matches: 8. Germline assignment: CDR1 SGHRS and CDR2 YFSETQ. Based on the CDR3 plus reference TRBV5-1 and TRBJ2-1, the full variable domain is KAGVTQTPRYLIKTRGQQVTLSCSPISGHRSVSWYQQTPGQGLQFLFEYFSETQRNKGNFPGRFSGRQFSNSRSEMNVSTLELGDSALYLCASSPLPSGRANEQFFGPGTRLTVL.

The rearrangement links TRBV10-2 to TRBJ1-5; perhaps TRBD1 as D (5 bases). V lost 3 bases to trimming and J lost 5 bases, with 5 bases between them. The CDR3 runs to 12 residues. CDR1 is WSHSY and CDR2 is SAAADI in the germline V gene. The CDR3, as DNA: TGCGCCAGCAGTGACAGGGATCAGCCCCAGCATTTT. It is translated as CASSDRDQPQHF.

The chain employs TRBV28 and TRBJ1-2, with a tentative D call TRBD1 (5 bases). CDR1 is MDHEN and CDR2 is SYDVKM in the germline V gene. V was clipped by 3 bases and J by 4 bases, with 18 bases between them. The CDR3 consists of 16 residues. DNA for the CDR3: TGTGCCAGCAGTTTCCCCCGGCGCAGGGTGGGCTATGGCTACACCTTC. It encodes CASSFPRRRVGYGYTF.

Only one count was recorded for this clone. In nucleotides, the CDR3 is TGTGCCAGCAGGCGGGGAGGCGAGCAGTTCTTC. It is translated as CASRRGGEQFF. The chain carries TRBV6-1 and TRBJ2-1; tentative D call: TRBD2 (6 bases). Germline V lookup: CDR1 MNHNS, CDR2 SASEGT. The V gene lost 6 bases and the J gene lost 10 bases, with 10 bases spanning the gap. CDR3 length equals 11 residues.

The CDR3 DNA sequence: TGTGCCAGCAGTACGTCAACCGGACTGGCCTTCTACGAGCAGTACTTC. Translation gives CASSTSTGLAFYEQYF. This chain connects TRBV6-6 to TRBJ2-7, with D perhaps TRBD2 (5 bases). The CDR3 has 16 amino acids. The germline V gene has CDR1 MNHNY and CDR2 SVGAGI (reference sequence). V was clipped by 5 bases and J by 3 bases, with 20 bases between them.

The CDR3 here is CASSLDRTSTDTQYF. CDR3 nucleotide sequence: TGTGCCAGCTCACTGGACAGAACTAGCACAGATACGCAGTATTTT. The J gene is TRBJ2-3, the V gene TRBV18; tentatively, D is TRBD1 (6 bases). CDR1 is KGHSH and CDR2 is LQKENI in the germline V gene. This CDR3 spans 15 amino acids. V was trimmed by 4 bases and J by 0 bases, leaving 11 bases between them.

The chain is built from TRBV7-9 and TRBJ2-4; the match to TRBD2 covers 7 bases. Unmatched junction bases numbered 10, after V lost 5 bases and J lost 3 bases. The CDR3 has 16 amino acids. Germline lookup yields CDR1 SEHNR and CDR2 FQNEAQ (reference sequence). CDR3 amino acids: CASSRAGREGKNIQYF. The CDR3, as DNA: TGTGCCAGCAGCCGAGCGGGGAGGGAGGGCAAAAACATTCAGTACTTC.

This clone has only a few counts. This sequence joins TRBV25-1 and TRBJ1-5; the D is unclear. From germline, CDR1 is MGHDK and CDR2 SYGVNS. The ends were cut back, 4 bases at V and 11 bases at J, with 12 bases in the middle. This CDR3 has 12 residues. The CDR3 here is CASSAGGEAQHF. The CDR3 DNA is TGTGCCAGCAGTGCGGGTGGTGAAGCCCAGCATTTT. The full variable domain, rest sourced from reference TRBV25-1 and TRBJ1-5, is EADIYQTPRYLVIGTGKKITLECSQTMGHDKMYWYQQDPGMELHLIHYSYGVNSTEKGDLSSESTVSRIRTEHFPLTLESARPSHTSQYLCASSAGGEAQHFGDGTRLSIL.

This chain connects TRBV27 to TRBJ1-4; 11 positions match TRBD1. The CDR3 is 16 residues long. Germline V gene lookup returns CDR1 MNHEY and CDR2 SMNVEV (reference sequence). V shed 5 bases and J 4 bases; nucleotides not matched to a gene: 6. In DNA, the CDR3 is TGTGCCAGCAGTCGGACAGGGGGCTTTGGTAATGAAAAACTGTTTTTT. This translates into CASSRTGGFGNEKLFF.

This rearrangement joins TRBV11-3 to TRBJ2-3, with TRBD2 as a possible D gene (6 bases). This CDR3 spans 15 amino acids. CDR1 and CDR2 from the germline V gene are SGHNT and YENEEA. The V gene lost 5 bases and the J gene lost 2 bases, with 14 bases spanning the gap. Here the CDR3 reads CASSLLGGVTDTQYF. DNA of the CDR3: TGTGCCAGCAGCCTTTTGGGAGGAGTCACAGATACGCAGTATTTT.

Comment on this clone: A junction boundary mismatches the germline segment, possibly from a read error. The CDR3 sequence is CASSLFSGSYEQYF. DNA for the CDR3: TGTGCTAGCAGCTTATTTAGCGGATCCTACGAGCAGTACTTC. The genes are TRBV7-7 and TRBJ2-7; D perhaps matches TRBD2 (6 bases). Germline V gene sequence: CDR1 SSHAT, CDR2 FNYEAQ (reference sequence). The CDR3 extends over 14 amino acids.

Sample share makes this clone medium-sized. The chain joins TRBV2 to TRBJ2-3, with 11 bases aligning to TRBD2. Germline CDR1 SNHLY, CDR2 FYNNEI. This CDR3 has 17 residues. J gave up 4 bases and V 2 bases, and 8 bases lay outside the gene matches. CDR3 in DNA: TGTGCCAGCAGTGAAATTGGGGATAGCGGGGGGGCAGATACGCAGTATTTT. It specifies CASSEIGDSGGADTQYF.

This clone showed up just a few times. This chain links TRBV28 with TRBJ1-2, with 9 bases aligning to TRBD1. Germline V gene data show CDR1 as MDHEN and CDR2 as SYDVKM. This CDR3 region has 14 residues. With V trimmed by 6 bases and J by 4 bases, 6 bases remained unmatched. DNA of the CDR3: TGTGCCAGCAGCCGGACAGGGGATAGCTATGGCTACACCTTC. Its translation: CASSRTGDSYGYTF.

The rearrangement links TRBV11-3 to TRBJ2-5; 10 positions match TRBD1. Germline V gene sequence: CDR1 SGHNT, CDR2 YENEEA. Germline trimming cut 6 bases from V and 3 bases from J; bases unmatched to any gene: 7. This CDR3 comprises 15 residues. CDR3 bases: TGTGCCAGCAGTTCAGGACAGGGGGATAAAGAGACCCAGTACTTC. Residues: CASSSGQGDKETQYF.

On this clone itself: An end of the junction differs from the germline gene, which may be a read error. V is TRBV7-7 and J is TRBJ1-4; D is perhaps TRBD1 (5 bases). This CDR3 has 13 residues. Looked up from germline, CDR1 is SSHAT and CDR2 is FNYEAQ (reference sequence). The CDR3: CASSRGGVGKLFF. CDR3 bases: TGTGCTAGCAGCCGCGGGGGGGTGGGAAAACTGTTTTTT.

V gene TRBV15 combines with J gene TRBJ1-2; D is perhaps TRBD1 (6 bases). Germline CDR1 is LNHNV and CDR2 is YYDKDF (reference sequence). V was trimmed by 2 bases and J by 1 base, leaving 11 bases between them. The CDR3 length is 15 residues. The CDR3 reads CATSRQGTFNYGYTF. CDR3 nucleotide sequence: TGTGCCACCAGCAGACAGGGGACGTTTAACTATGGCTACACCTTC.

The chain couples TRBV28 to TRBJ2-5; D might be TRBD2 (6 bases). The CDR3 totals 17 residues. Germline lookup yields CDR1 MDHEN and CDR2 SYDVKM. V was pared by 2 bases and J by 1 base, with 17 bases between. In DNA form, the CDR3 reads TGTGCCAGCAGTTTAGGGGTGGAGGGAGCGGGCCAAGAGACCCAGTACTTC. Its translation: CASSLGVEGAGQETQYF.

This chain connects TRBV18 to TRBJ1-2; D not resolved. Germline V gene sequence: CDR1 KGHSH, CDR2 LQKENI. Trimming pared 6 bases from V and 2 bases from J, leaving 13 bases between. The CDR3 runs 14 residues. The CDR3: CASSPDRGNYGYTF. The CDR3 coding sequence is TGTGCCAGCTCCCCTGACCGCGGGAACTATGGCTACACCTTC.

This chain joins TRBV28 and TRBJ2-2; 9 bases line up with TRBD1. CDR1 and CDR2 (germline): MDHEN, SYDVKM. Losses at the gene ends were 6 bases for V and 5 bases for J; bases not matched to a gene: 10. The CDR3 is made up of 16 amino acids. The DNA of the CDR3 is TGTGCCAGCAGCTTGCAAGGGACAGGGTCGACCGGGGAGCTGTTTTTT. Translated: CASSLQGTGSTGELFF.

In this sample, this clone turned up once. The chain has TRBV16 and TRBJ1-3; TRBD1 aligns across 12 bases. Germline CDR1 reads KGHSY; CDR2 reads FQNENV. The trim removed 4 bases at V and 1 base at J, leaving 14 bases unmatched. This CDR3 has 20 amino acids. The CDR3 reads CASSPTVGQGATGSGNTIYF. In DNA, the CDR3 is TGTGCCAGCAGCCCCACCGTGGGACAGGGGGCGACGGGATCTGGAAACACCATATATTTT. Full variable domain (missing parts from reference TRBV16 and TRBJ1-3): GEEVAQTPKHLVRGEGQKAKLYCAPIKGHSYVFWYQQVLKNEFKFLISFQNENVFDETGMPKERFSAKCLPNSPCSLEIQATKLEDSAVYFCASSPTVGQGATGSGNTIYFGEGSWLTVV.

This chain uses TRBV12-5 with TRBJ2-7; maybe TRBD1 (6 bases). The length of the CDR3 is 14 residues. Trimming removed 5 bases from V and 1 base from J, with 12 bases in between. Germline CDR1 is LGHNT and CDR2 is FRNRAP. CDR3 nucleotide sequence: TGTGCTAGTGGTCCGCGACAGGTGTCCTACGAGCAGTACTTC. It specifies CASGPRQVSYEQYF.

The genes are TRBV7-9 and TRBJ2-3, with 7 bases fitting TRBD2. V trimming: 4 bases; J trimming: 5 bases; junction bases outside the gene matches: 12. Germline CDR1 and CDR2: SEHNR and FQNEAQ (reference sequence). The CDR3 spans 16 residues. The CDR3 coding sequence is TGTGCCAGCAGCTACGATCCCGCGGGAGATAAAGATACGCAGTATTTT. Its translation: CASSYDPAGDKDTQYF.

V is TRBV6-5 and J is TRBJ1-1; 7 bases agree with TRBD1. Trimming removed 1 base from V and 1 base from J; junction bases left unmatched: 0. The CDR3 length is 14 residues. CDR1 is MNHEY and CDR2 is SVGAGI in the germline V gene. DNA for the CDR3: TGTGCCAGCAGTTACTGGACAGGGAACACTGAAGCTTTCTTT. It translates to CASSYWTGNTEAFF.